These T cell receptor beta chains were read from a single sample in a study of blood T cell dynamics during melanoma immunotherapy. Using immunoSEQ multiplex PCR, the repertoire was profiled, and TCRdb retains in-frame clones only, with some absent. The table lists about 14,000 clones, roughly 89% of them singletons. The starting material was blood, obtained from a patient treated with checkpoint blockade. All receptors derive from a human donor with melanoma. The CDR3 runs from the conserved cysteine through the conserved F or W. D genes are given only for firm matches. Clone size appears in some rows only: once, few, many, or a class for an expanded clone.

V: TRBV21-1; size: .; J: TRBJ2-3; D: .; CDR3: CASSKVWREGTDTQYF; DNA: TGTGCCAGCAGCAAAGTGTGGCGGGAGGGTACAGATACGCAGTATTTT
V: TRBV28; size: .; J: TRBJ2-6; D: .; CDR3: CASRRQFAGANVLTF; DNA: TGTGCCAGCAGACGACAGTTTGCTGGGGCCAACGTCCTGACTTTC
V: TRBV7-2; size: .; J: TRBJ2-4; D: .; CDR3: CASSPGGLGKNIQYF; DNA: TGTGCCAGCAGCCCCGGGGGCCTAGGCAAAAACATTCAGTACTTC
V: TRBV13; size: once; J: TRBJ2-5; D: .; CDR3: CASSLGRGQETQYF; DNA: TGTGCCAGCAGCTTAGGTAGGGGCCAAGAGACCCAGTACTTC
V: TRBV6-5; size: .; J: TRBJ2-7; D: TRBD1; CDR3: CASSFIGQEPYEQYF; DNA: TGTGCCAGCAGTTTCATCGGACAGGAGCCCTACGAGCAGTACTTC
V: TRBV5-3; size: .; J: TRBJ2-7; D: TRBD2; CDR3: CARSSLLAGGYEQYF; DNA: TGTGCCAGAAGCTCCCTACTAGCGGGAGGCTACGAGCAGTACTTC
V: TRBV5-8; size: .; J: TRBJ1-2; D: .; CDR3: CASSLRPAPGGYGYTF; DNA: TGTGCCAGCAGCTTGCGACCAGCACCCGGAGGCTATGGCTACACCTTC
V: TRBV28; size: few; J: TRBJ2-3; D: TRBD1; CDR3: CASSLVGDSISTDTQYF; DNA: TGTGCCAGCAGTTTAGTCGGGGACAGCATTAGCACAGATACGCAGTATTTT
V: TRBV6-6; size: once; J: TRBJ2-7; D: TRBD2; CDR3: CASSYSPSGSSYEQYF; DNA: TGTGCCAGCAGTTACTCGCCTAGCGGGTCCTCCTACGAGCAGTACTTC
V: TRBV4-2; size: .; J: TRBJ2-6; D: .; CDR3: CASSHPRAGANVLTF; DNA: TGTGCCAGCAGCCACCCACGGGCTGGGGCCAACGTCCTGACTTTC
V: TRBV5-1; size: .; J: TRBJ2-3; D: .; CDR3: CASSPDSGTDTQYF; DNA: TGCGCCAGCAGCCCGGACTCAGGCACAGATACGCAGTATTTT